A single sample gave rise to the 10 T cell receptor beta chains below, sequenced in a study of CD8 T cells in ankylosing spondylitis. TCRdb independently ran MiXCR on the 5' RACE reads; one entry per CDR3 protein. The sample carries about 420,000 distinct CDR3 sequences, 20% to 25% recorded once. For these receptors, no antigen is known. Study-level results: Seemingly distinctive of ankylosing spondylitis blood was a TCR beta motif formed by eight highly homologous variants.

Sample: blood, either unsorted or a sorted T cell fraction (not recorded which). The source of these receptors is a male donor with ankylosing spondylitis.

In its sample, this clonotype was seen a few times. This rearrangement joins TRBV7-2 to TRBJ2-1; TRBD2 aligns across 9 bases. V lost 4 bases, J lost 0 bases, and 7 bases stayed unmatched. The CDR3 spans 17 residues. Per germline, CDR1 SGHTA and CDR2 FQGNSA. The CDR3 nucleotides read TGTGCCAGCAGCTCCTCAGCGGGAGGTGGCTCCTACAATGAGCAGTTCTTC. It translates to CASSSSAGGGSYNEQFF.

The V call is TRBV13, the J call TRBJ1-1; D may be TRBD1 (5 bases). The CDR3 length is 15 residues. V gave up 5 bases and J gave up 3 bases, with 16 bases separating them. Germline V CDR1 and CDR2: PRHDT, FYEKMQ (reference sequence). The CDR3 DNA reads TGTGCCAGCAGCCCTATTCAGGGTTCGGACACTGAAGCTTTCTTT. Its translation is CASSPIQGSDTEAFF.

The chain employs TRBV5-1 and TRBJ2-2, with D unclear. This CDR3 region has 15 residues. The V end lost 4 bases, the J end lost 0 bases, and 10 bases lay between the germline ends. Germline CDR1 reads SGHRS; CDR2 reads YFSETQ. CDR3: CASSAEHANTGELFF. CDR3 DNA: TGCGCCAGCAGCGCGGAGCACGCGAACACCGGGGAGCTGTTTTTT.

This clonotype turned up a few times. Here the CDR3 DNA reads TGTGCCATCAGGCCAGAGGGGAACACTGAAGCTTTCTTT. This codes for CAIRPEGNTEAFF. The rearrangement links TRBV10-3 to TRBJ1-1, with unresolved D. Germline V gives CDR1 ENHRY, CDR2 SYGVKD. The CDR3 consists of 13 residues. Trimming removed 6 bases from V and 1 base from J, with 9 bases in between.

The chain combines TRBV28 with TRBJ2-3; D is ambiguous. The CDR3 covers 15 residues. The germline V gene has CDR1 MDHEN and CDR2 SYDVKM. V dropped 8 bases and J dropped 0 bases, with 15 bases sitting between them. The CDR3 protein is CASHVDGASTDTQYF. DNA for the CDR3: TGTGCCAGCCATGTCGACGGAGCCAGCACAGATACGCAGTATTTT.

The DNA for the CDR3 is TGCAGTGCCAGGACTAGCGGGAGGGCCTTGGATTCCTACGAGCAGTACTTC. The encoded protein is CSARTSGRALDSYEQYF. The rearrangement uses TRBV20-1 and TRBJ2-7, with 15 bases aligning to TRBD2. V lost 6 bases to trimming and J lost 1 base; unmatched junction nucleotides: 10. The V gene's germline CDR1 is DFQATT and CDR2 SNEGSKA (reference sequence). The CDR3 extends over 17 amino acids.

The rearrangement links TRBV29-1 to TRBJ2-7, with TRBD2 as a possible D gene (5 bases). The CDR3 is 12 residues long. Per germline, CDR1 SQVTM and CDR2 ANQGSEA. V lost 1 base and J 6 bases, leaving 10 bases between the germline ends. The CDR3 protein is CSVEVYGVEQYF. The CDR3 DNA follows: TGCAGCGTTGAAGTTTACGGGGTCGAGCAGTACTTC.

This chain joins TRBV7-2 and TRBJ1-1, with a weak D call TRBD1 (6 bases). The CDR3 is 15 residues long. CDR1 and CDR2 (germline): SGHTA, FQGNSA. V was trimmed by 7 bases and J by 1 base, leaving 16 bases between them. The CDR3 DNA is TGTGCCAGCACAATATCGGGACACCCGAACACTGAAGCTTTCTTT. This gives the protein CASTISGHPNTEAFF.

V gene TRBV7-9 combines with J gene TRBJ2-3, with 7 bases identical to TRBD1. This CDR3 has 14 amino acids. In germline, CDR1 is SEHNR, CDR2 FQNEAQ (reference sequence). V gave up 0 bases and J gave up 6 bases; unmatched junction bases: 3. The CDR3 region is CASSLADRRDTQYF. CDR3 DNA sequence: TGTGCCAGCAGCTTAGCGGACAGGCGGGATACGCAGTATTTT.

The chain is built from TRBV28 and TRBJ2-7; D call uncertain. The germline V and J ends were trimmed by 6 bases and 2 bases, with 11 bases remaining between them. Germline V gene sequence: CDR1 MDHEN, CDR2 SYDVKM. CDR3 length: 13 residues. CDR3 protein: CASRLGYTYEQYF. For the CDR3, the DNA is TGTGCCAGCAGACTCGGTTACACCTACGAGCAGTACTTC.